The next 23 T cell receptor beta chains were all read from a single sample in a study of identical twins. TCRdb redid the calling of the 5' RACE reads with MiXCR, one entry per CDR3 protein. This sample yields a few hundred thousand distinct CDR3 sequences, of which about 24% are seen a single time; 2.9% belongs to the top ten. The same sample was also used in a study of T cells expressing NK-cell markers.

The specimen was CD4+ T cells sorted from blood. The receptors come from a woman between 18 and 29 years old in good health.

In its sample, this clonotype was seen a few times. This chain uses TRBV10-3 with TRBJ1-3; D is undetermined. Germline loops: CDR1 ENHRY, CDR2 SYGVKD. This CDR3 is built from 10 residues. The V gene lost 8 bases and the J gene lost 4 bases, with 3 bases spanning the gap. CDR3 DNA: TGTGCCATCGGGGGAAACACCATATATTTT. Its protein product is CAIGGNTIYF.

This clonotype was counted many times. The J gene is TRBJ2-7, the V gene TRBV5-1; 11 bases map to TRBD1. This CDR3 has 14 amino acids. Germline-derived CDR1 and CDR2 are SGHRS and YFSETQ. V was pared by 4 bases and J by 8 bases, with 8 bases of the junction left unmatched. CDR3 sequence: CASSLVGQGGQQYF. The CDR3 nucleotides read TGCGCCAGCAGCCTCGTGGGACAGGGGGGCCAGCAGTACTTC.

V and J are TRBV7-2 and TRBJ2-1; tentatively, D is TRBD2 (6 bases). Germline values: CDR1 SGHTA, CDR2 FQGNSA. This CDR3 region has 16 residues. Trimming removed 1 base from V and 3 bases from J, with 13 bases in between. The CDR3 is CASSLVGTGVYNEQFF. The CDR3 DNA follows: TGTGCCAGCAGCTTAGTGGGGACGGGGGTCTACAATGAGCAGTTCTTC.

This sequence joins TRBV20-1 and TRBJ2-7; D remains unclear. The V and J ends lost 5 bases and 0 bases respectively, with 11 bases between them. Looked up from germline, CDR1 is DFQATT and CDR2 is SNEGSKA (reference sequence). The CDR3 covers 13 residues. In nucleotides, the CDR3 is TGCAGTGCTTATTCTAGTGTCTCCTACGAGCAGTACTTC. Protein sequence: CSAYSSVSYEQYF.

This clonotype was observed a handful of times. V and J are TRBV3-1 and TRBJ1-1; no definite D call. Trimming left V 1 base short and J 11 bases short, with 14 bases between. Germline CDR1 is LGHDT and CDR2 is YNNKEL (reference sequence). This CDR3 is built from 13 residues. The CDR3 loop is CASSQVGLTGAFF. CDR3 nucleotides: TGTGCCAGCAGCCAAGTTGGCCTCACCGGGGCTTTCTTT.

The chain links TRBV20-1 to TRBJ2-3, with 12 bases identical to TRBD2. This CDR3 spans 19 amino acids. From germline, CDR1 is DFQATT and CDR2 SNEGSKA (reference sequence). The V gene end was trimmed by 0 bases and the J gene end by 3 bases; junction bases not matched to a gene: 13. For the CDR3, the DNA is TGCAGTGCTAGAGATTGGCTAGCGGGGGGGCTAGTTGGGACAGATACGCAGTATTTT. Its translation is CSARDWLAGGLVGTDTQYF.

The rearrangement joins TRBV7-8 to TRBJ2-7; no clear D gene. Per the germline V gene, CDR1 is SGHVS and CDR2 is FQNEAQ. Trimming took off 1 base at V and 2 bases at J, with 12 bases between the two ends. CDR3 length: 15 amino acids. The CDR3 DNA is TGTGCCAGCAGCTTAGTCGAAACGGGTCCCTACGAGCAGTACTTC. It yields the protein CASSLVETGPYEQYF.

In this sample, this clonotype turned up a few times. The chain carries TRBV5-6 and TRBJ1-1, with 7 bases aligning to TRBD1. The CDR3 totals 14 residues. Unmatched junction bases numbered 3, after V lost 3 bases and J lost 1 base. Germline V gene sequence: CDR1 SGHDT, CDR2 YYEEEE. The CDR3: CASSWGTENTEAFF. CDR3 nucleotides: TGTGCCAGCAGCTGGGGGACAGAGAACACTGAAGCTTTCTTT.

This clonotype was observed at least ten times. Here the CDR3 reads CASSEGGSHGYTF. DNA of the CDR3: TGTGCCAGCAGTGAAGGAGGATCTCACGGCTACACCTTC. The J gene is TRBJ1-2, the V gene TRBV6-1; D is uncertain. This CDR3 comprises 13 residues. CDR1 and CDR2 from the germline V gene are MNHNS and SASEGT. The germline V and J ends were trimmed by 1 base and 8 bases, with 11 bases remaining between them.

The rearrangement links TRBV11-2 to TRBJ2-2; the D is unclear. The germline gives CDR1 SGHAT, CDR2 FQNNGV. The CDR3 is 15 amino acids. V gave up 4 bases and J gave up 5 bases, with 14 bases separating them. The CDR3 DNA reads TGTGCCAGCAGCTCCCTACTTAAGTCAACCGGGGAGCTGTTTTTT. Encoded protein: CASSSLLKSTGELFF. Full variable domain (missing parts from reference TRBV11-2 and TRBJ2-2): EAGVAQSPRYKIIEKRQSVAFWCNPISGHATLYWYQQILGQGPKLLIQFQNNGVVDDSQLPKDRFSAERLKGVDSTLKIQPAKLEDSAVYLCASSSLLKSTGELFFGEGSRLTVL.

The genes are TRBV6-2 or TRBV6-3 and TRBJ1-5, with 9 positions matching TRBD1. The CDR3 totals 17 residues. CDR1 is MNHEY and CDR2 is SVGEGT in the germline V gene. The J segment lost 3 bases and the V segment lost 3 bases, leaving 9 bases of the junction unmatched. As DNA, the CDR3 is TGTGCCAGCAGTTATGGGGACAGGGCGAGTAACAATCAGCCCCAGCATTTT. Translating it yields CASSYGDRASNNQPQHF.

This chain joins TRBV27 and TRBJ2-1; no clear D gene. CDR3 length: 17 amino acids. V lost 2 bases and J 1 base, leaving 15 bases between the germline ends. Germline-derived CDR1 and CDR2 are MNHEY and SMNVEV (reference sequence). The CDR3 region has the DNA TGTGCCAGCAGTTTAGAAGGTTGGGCGGATTCCTACAATGAGCAGTTCTTC. As protein: CASSLEGWADSYNEQFF.

The chain is built from TRBV7-9 and TRBJ1-2; maybe TRBD1 (6 bases). V shed 2 bases and J shed 9 bases, with 13 bases lying between them. The CDR3 loop spans 13 amino acids. CDR1 is SEHNR and CDR2 is FQNEAQ in the germline V gene (reference sequence). CDR3 bases: TGTGCCAGCAGCTTAACCTGGGACACCAGCTACACCTTC. Translated, it gives CASSLTWDTSYTF.

This clonotype was seen repeatedly, ten times or more. The chain has TRBV2 and TRBJ1-2; D gene unclear. V lost 1 base and J lost 4, with 10 bases in between. Per germline, CDR1 SNHLY and CDR2 FYNNEI. The CDR3 runs 14 residues. CDR3 in amino acids: CASSEVVGSYGYTF. The CDR3 DNA reads TGTGCCAGCAGTGAAGTCGTGGGGTCCTATGGCTACACCTTC.

This clonotype was counted only a few times. The chain uses TRBV2 and TRBJ2-4; 7 nucleotides match TRBD1. This CDR3 region has 15 residues. The germline V gene encodes CDR1 SNHLY and CDR2 FYNNEI. Losses at the gene ends were 2 bases for V and 2 bases for J; bases not matched to a gene: 3. CDR3 bases: TGTGCCAGCAGTGAAAAGGGGGCCTCCAAAAACATTCAGTACTTC. It specifies CASSEKGASKNIQYF.

The chain carries TRBV7-9 and TRBJ2-3; no firm D call. The CDR3 is 15 residues long. CDR1 and CDR2 (germline): SEHNR, FQNEAQ (reference sequence). V lost 5 bases, J lost 6 bases, and 18 bases lay in between. CDR3 DNA sequence: TGTGCCAGCAGCCCCCTGGCGAGGAACGCGGATACGCAGTATTTT. Translation: CASSPLARNADTQYF.

A few counts support this clonotype. V usage is TRBV6-2 or TRBV6-3 and J usage is TRBJ1-2, with D perhaps matching TRBD1 (5 bases). Germline V lookup: CDR1 MNHEY, CDR2 SVGEGT. V shed 4 bases and J shed 5 bases, with 11 bases lying between them. This CDR3 is built from 13 residues. CDR3 nucleotide sequence: TGTGCCAGCAGTTCCTCCAGGGAATATGGCTACACCTTC. Translated: CASSSSREYGYTF.

This chain connects TRBV20-1 to TRBJ2-1; 10 nucleotides agree with TRBD1. Trimming at V came to 5 bases and at J to 9 bases, leaving 13 bases not matched to a gene. Germline V CDR1 and CDR2: DFQATT, SNEGSKA (reference sequence). The CDR3 runs to 15 residues. Written as DNA, the CDR3 is TGCAGTGCTCCCCCCCGGGACAGGGGAATAAGTGAGCAGTTCTTC. It translates to CSAPPRDRGISEQFF.

The V and J genes are TRBV12-3 or TRBV12-4 and TRBJ2-3, with 10 bases matching TRBD2. This CDR3 has 13 residues. J was trimmed by 7 bases and V by 8 bases; bases with no gene match: 6. The CDR3 protein is CASGEAGGHTQYF. The CDR3 DNA reads TGTGCCAGCGGCGAAGCGGGGGGGCATACGCAGTATTTT.

This clonotype occurred many times. The chain joins TRBV4-3 to TRBJ1-5; D gene ambiguous. From germline, CDR1 is LGHNA and CDR2 YSLEER. There are 13 residues in the CDR3. V was clipped by 0 bases and J by 5 bases, with 5 bases between them. The DNA of the CDR3 is TGCGCCAGCAGCCAAGATGTGCATCAGCCCCAGCATTTT. Its protein product is CASSQDVHQPQHF.

The sample holds a few counts of this clonotype. The rearrangement links TRBV4-3 to TRBJ2-7; D is unresolved. From germline, CDR1 is LGHNA and CDR2 YSLEER. This CDR3 spans 14 amino acids. V was trimmed by 4 bases and J by 3 bases, leaving 13 bases between them. CDR3 region: CASSRNPGVYEQYF. CDR3 nucleotides: TGCGCCAGCAGCCGAAATCCGGGCGTCTACGAGCAGTACTTC.

This clonotype was counted between two and nine times. The chain carries TRBV4-2 and TRBJ2-1; D could derive from TRBD1 or TRBD2 (5 bases each). CDR3 size: 17 residues. Per germline, CDR1 LGHNA and CDR2 YNFKEQ. The ends were cut back, 1 base at V and 5 bases at J, with 18 bases in the middle. The CDR3 DNA is TGTGCCAGCAGCCAAGGCTGGGCGACGGGACGTAACAATGAGCAGTTCTTC. Translated: CASSQGWATGRNNEQFF.

The V gene is TRBV18, the J gene TRBJ2-7, with D unresolved. The V end lost 0 bases, the J end lost 2 bases, and 5 bases lay between the germline ends. The CDR3 consists of 13 residues. Germline values: CDR1 KGHSH, CDR2 LQKENI. The CDR3 spells CASSPPQTYEQYF. CDR3 coding DNA: TGTGCCAGCTCACCACCCCAGACCTACGAGCAGTACTTC.